The clone carrying this T cell receptor (beta chain) was detected many times. Regions amplified from RNA transcripts were the TCR beta CDR3 regions. With the HTBI primer set, the TCR CDR3 went through a first round of RT-PCR. TCRdb itself ran the multiplex PCR reads through MiXCR, one entry per CDR3 protein. Of a few hundred thousand distinct CDR3 sequences listed, approximately 15% are singletons. Germline V gives CDR1 MNHEY, CDR2 SMNVEV (reference sequence). The CDR3 extends over 15 amino acids. With V trimmed by 6 bases and J by 4 bases, 9 bases remained unmatched. This sample is drawn from a study of T cells in Graves' hyperthyroidism and ophthalmopathy.

Material for sequencing was blood. The clonotype originates from a woman younger than 45 with Graves' hyperthyroidism. The chain joins TRBV27 to TRBJ2-3; 8 nucleotides match TRBD1. In DNA form, the CDR3 reads TGTGCCAGCAGGGGGACAGGTCGGGGCGCAGATACGCAGTATTTT. Protein product: CASRGTGRGADTQYF.